This T cell receptor beta chain is from a study of CD4+ T cells in melanoma. Study-wide results and caveats: Diverse differentiation states were reported for melanoma neoantigen-specific CD4+ T cells.

Of note for this clone: Its cognate antigen is unknown.

The assay was immunoSEQ multiplex PCR, and TCRdb's table has in-frame clones only and misses some. The sample comprises 10,000 to 13,000 clones, nearly 70% of which are singletons, and roughly 9% rests with the top ten. CDR3 length: 16 amino acids. Germline CDR1 and CDR2: SGHTA and FQGTGA. The junction had 13 bases not matched to a gene; V was cut back by 5 bases and J by 6 bases. The sample taken for sequencing was cells from a culture (not recorded whether cultured in vitro). The sequence came from a human donor with melanoma. The genes are TRBV7-3 and TRBJ1-1; 9 bases are a match to TRBD1. CDR3 sequence reads: CASSRARDREGAEAFF. CDR3 DNA: TGTGCCAGCAGCAGAGCCCGGGACAGGGAAGGGGCTGAAGCTTTCTTT.